The rows below give T cell receptor beta chains drawn from one sample of a study of T cell responses to AZD1222 COVID-19 vaccine. Sequenced by immunoSEQ multiplex PCR; TCRdb stores in-frame clones only, minus some. The sample shows 95,000 to 100,000 clones, about 89% of them seen only once. The sequenced sample was peripheral blood, obtained 28 days after the second AZD1222 dose. The origin of the receptors is an adult who received the AZD1222 COVID-19 vaccine. Each CDR3 is given with its conserved first and last residue. The order of the fields is J gene, V gene, clone size, D gene, CDR3 protein, CDR3 DNA. The D gene is left open where the match is weak. The listing skips clone size in some rows; elsewhere it reads once, few, many or a size class.

TRBJ2-3 | TRBV19 | - | - | CASSIGRGDRSTDTQYF | TGTGCCAGTAGTATCGGACGAGGGGATAGATCGACAGATACGCAGTATTTT
TRBJ2-5 | TRBV5-5 | - | - | CASSLTGIQEAQYF | TGTGCCAGCAGCTTGACAGGTATCCAAGAGGCCCAGTACTTC
TRBJ1-4 | TRBV6-5 | - | TRBD1 | CASSFTGGNNEKLFF | TGTGCCAGCAGTTTCACAGGGGGAAATAATGAAAAACTGTTTTTT
TRBJ2-1 | TRBV6-1 | - | - | CASSEPGSAYNEQFF | TGTGCCAGCAGTGAGCCGGGGTCGGCCTACAATGAGCAGTTCTTC
TRBJ1-1 | TRBV28 | - | - | CASSREHTEAFF | TGTGCCAGCAGTAGGGAGCACACTGAAGCTTTCTTT
TRBJ2-1 | TRBV6-5 | - | - | CASSLGHGNEQFF | TGTGCCAGCAGTTTGGGACACGGCAATGAGCAGTTCTTC
TRBJ2-3 | TRBV4-1 | - | TRBD2 | CASSQEGLLAGAEDTQYF | TGCGCCAGCAGCCAAGAAGGCCTGCTAGCGGGAGCCGAAGATACGCAGTATTTT
TRBJ2-5 | TRBV27 | - | - | CASSLGYQETQYF | TGTGCCAGCAGTTTAGGGTACCAAGAGACCCAGTACTTC
TRBJ2-1 | TRBV16 | many | TRBD2 | CASSQPSGIGQFF | TGTGCCAGCAGCCAACCTAGCGGGATAGGGCAGTTCTTC
TRBJ1-1 | TRBV6-5 | - | - | CASNLQENTEAFF | TGTGCCAGCAATCTCCAGGAGAACACTGAAGCTTTCTTT
TRBJ2-5 | TRBV15 | - | TRBD1 | CATSRDRDRGETQYF | TGTGCCACCAGCAGAGACCGGGACAGAGGGGAGACCCAGTACTTC
TRBJ2-6 | TRBV7-8 | - | - | CASSLRRPGFSGANVLTF | TGTGCCAGCAGCTTAAGACGACCAGGGTTCTCTGGGGCCAACGTCCTGACTTTC
TRBJ1-5 | TRBV27 | - | - | CASSFQGKSNQPQHF | TGTGCCAGCAGTTTTCAGGGGAAAAGCAATCAGCCCCAGCATTTT
TRBJ1-2 | TRBV7-2 | - | TRBD1 | CASSSRAGGGYGYTF | TGTGCCAGCAGCTCCAGGGCAGGGGGCGGCTATGGCTACACCTTC
TRBJ2-5 | TRBV10-1 | - | - | CASSGQTQETQYF | TGCGCCAGCAGTGGACAGACCCAAGAGACCCAGTACTTC
TRBJ2-7 | TRBV7-9 | - | - | CASSVSGQPYEQYF | TGTGCCAGCAGCGTTTCGGGACAACCCTACGAGCAGTACTTC